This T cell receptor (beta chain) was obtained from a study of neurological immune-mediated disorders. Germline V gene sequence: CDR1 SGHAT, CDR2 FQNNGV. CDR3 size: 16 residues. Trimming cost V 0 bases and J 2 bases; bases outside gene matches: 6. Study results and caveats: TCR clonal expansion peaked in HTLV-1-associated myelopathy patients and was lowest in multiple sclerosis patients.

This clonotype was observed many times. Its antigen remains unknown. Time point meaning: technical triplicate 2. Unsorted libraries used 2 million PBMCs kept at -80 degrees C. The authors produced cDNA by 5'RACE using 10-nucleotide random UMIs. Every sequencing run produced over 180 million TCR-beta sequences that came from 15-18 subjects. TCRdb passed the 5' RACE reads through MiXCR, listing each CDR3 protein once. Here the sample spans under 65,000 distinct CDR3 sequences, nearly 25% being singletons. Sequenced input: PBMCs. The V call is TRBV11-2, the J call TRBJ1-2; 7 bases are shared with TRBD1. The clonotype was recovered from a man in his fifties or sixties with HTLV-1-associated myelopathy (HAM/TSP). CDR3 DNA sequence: TGTGCCAGCAGCTTAGAGGGACAGCCAGGCAACTATGGCTACACCTTC. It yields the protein CASSLEGQPGNYGYTF.